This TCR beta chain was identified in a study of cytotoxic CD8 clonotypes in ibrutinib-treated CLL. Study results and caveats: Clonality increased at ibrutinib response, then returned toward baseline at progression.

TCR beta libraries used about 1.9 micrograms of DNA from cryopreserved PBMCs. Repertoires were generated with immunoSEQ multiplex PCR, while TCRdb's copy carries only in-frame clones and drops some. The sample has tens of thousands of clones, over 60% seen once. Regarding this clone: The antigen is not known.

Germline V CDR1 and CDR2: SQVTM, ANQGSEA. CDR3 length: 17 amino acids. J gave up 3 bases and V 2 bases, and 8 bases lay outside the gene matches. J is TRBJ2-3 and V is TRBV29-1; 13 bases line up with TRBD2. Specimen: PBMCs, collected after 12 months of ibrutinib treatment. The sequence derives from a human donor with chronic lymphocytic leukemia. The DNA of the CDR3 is TGCAGCGTTGAACCGCAGGGGGGACTAGCGGGAACAGATACGCAGTATTTT. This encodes CSVEPQGGLAGTDTQYF.